This entry features one T cell receptor beta chain sequence. The antigen remains undetermined. This specimen belongs to a study of spatial heterogeneity in lung cancer. MiXCR, applied by TCRdb to the 5' RACE reads, yields one record per CDR3 protein. The table includes approximately 25,000 distinct CDR3 sequences, 6% to 7.5% detected once. The study's findings and limits: The study found ubiquitous expanded tumor TCRs in blood more at resection than follow-up.

Time point indicated: sample taken at primary tumor resection. The CDR3 covers 14 residues. The V and J ends lost 8 bases and 0 bases respectively, with 12 bases between them. Per the germline V gene, CDR1 is MNHEY and CDR2 is SVGAGI. This sequence joins TRBV6-5 and TRBJ2-3; D might be TRBD1 or TRBD2, each matching 5 bases. The specimen was PBMCs, collected at surgery. The TCR sequence derives from a male donor with early-stage non-small cell lung cancer. The CDR3 DNA is TGTGCCAGCTCGGGACCTAAGAGCACAGATACGCAGTATTTT. Translating gives CASSGPKSTDTQYF.